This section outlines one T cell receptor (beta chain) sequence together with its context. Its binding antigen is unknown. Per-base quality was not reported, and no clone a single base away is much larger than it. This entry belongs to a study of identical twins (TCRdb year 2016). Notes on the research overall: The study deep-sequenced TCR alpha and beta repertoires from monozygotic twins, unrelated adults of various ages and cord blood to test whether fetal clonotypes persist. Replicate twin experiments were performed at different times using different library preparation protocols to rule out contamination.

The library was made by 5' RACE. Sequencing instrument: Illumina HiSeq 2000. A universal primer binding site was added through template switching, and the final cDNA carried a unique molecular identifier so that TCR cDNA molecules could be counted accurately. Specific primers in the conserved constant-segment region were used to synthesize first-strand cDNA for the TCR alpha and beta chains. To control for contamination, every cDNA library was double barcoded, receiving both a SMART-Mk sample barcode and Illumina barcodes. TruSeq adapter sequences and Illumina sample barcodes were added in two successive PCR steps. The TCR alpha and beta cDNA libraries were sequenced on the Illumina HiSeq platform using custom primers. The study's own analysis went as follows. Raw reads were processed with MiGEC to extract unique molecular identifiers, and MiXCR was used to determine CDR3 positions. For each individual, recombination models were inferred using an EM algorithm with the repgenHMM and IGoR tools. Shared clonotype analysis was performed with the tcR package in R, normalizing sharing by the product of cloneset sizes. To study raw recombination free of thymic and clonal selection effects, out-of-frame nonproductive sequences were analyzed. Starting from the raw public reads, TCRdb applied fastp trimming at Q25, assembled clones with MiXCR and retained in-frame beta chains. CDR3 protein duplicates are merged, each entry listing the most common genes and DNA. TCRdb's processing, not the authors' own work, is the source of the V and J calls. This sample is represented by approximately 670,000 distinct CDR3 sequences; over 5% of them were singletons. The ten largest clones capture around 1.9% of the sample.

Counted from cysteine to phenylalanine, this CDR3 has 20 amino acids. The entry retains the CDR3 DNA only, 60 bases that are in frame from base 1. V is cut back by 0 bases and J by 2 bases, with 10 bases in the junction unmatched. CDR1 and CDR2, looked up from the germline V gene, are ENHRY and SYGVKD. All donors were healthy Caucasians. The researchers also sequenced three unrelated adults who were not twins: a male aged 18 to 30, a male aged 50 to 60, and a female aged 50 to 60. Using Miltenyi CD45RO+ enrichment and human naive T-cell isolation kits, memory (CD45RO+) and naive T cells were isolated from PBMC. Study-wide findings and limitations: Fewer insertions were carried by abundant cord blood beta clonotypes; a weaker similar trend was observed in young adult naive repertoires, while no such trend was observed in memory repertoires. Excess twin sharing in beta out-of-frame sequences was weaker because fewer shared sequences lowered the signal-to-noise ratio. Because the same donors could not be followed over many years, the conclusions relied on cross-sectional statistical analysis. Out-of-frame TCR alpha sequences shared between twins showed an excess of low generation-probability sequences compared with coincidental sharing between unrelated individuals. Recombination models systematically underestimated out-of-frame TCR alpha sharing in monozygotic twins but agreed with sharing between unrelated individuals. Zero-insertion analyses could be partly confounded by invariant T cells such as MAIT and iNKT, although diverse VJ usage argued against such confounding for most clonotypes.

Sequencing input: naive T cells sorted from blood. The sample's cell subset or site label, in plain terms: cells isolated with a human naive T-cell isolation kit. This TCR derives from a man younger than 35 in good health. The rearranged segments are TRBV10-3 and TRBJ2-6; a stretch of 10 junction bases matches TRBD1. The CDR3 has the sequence CAISESTAGQGRPGANVLTF. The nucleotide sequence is TGTGCCATCAGTGAGTCGACCGCGGGACAGGGGCGGCCTGGGGCCAACGTCCTGACTTTC.